The rows below give T cell receptor beta chains drawn from one sample of a study of cytomegalovirus exposure and HLA in healthy donors. Sequenced by immunoSEQ multiplex PCR; TCRdb stores in-frame clones only, minus some. The sample has approximately 190,000 clones, around 83% seen once. Sequencing was performed on PBMCs. All receptors derive from a man aged 35 to 55 in good health and CMV-seropositive. The CDR3 runs from the conserved cysteine through the conserved F or W. D genes are given only for firm matches. Size is omitted from some rows. Given values are once, few, many or a class for expanded clones.

V,J,size,D,DNA,CDR3
TRBV7-6,TRBJ2-5,few,NA,TGTGCCAGCAGCCCGGTCGGGAACTCGGTAGGGACCCAGTACTTC,CASSPVGNSVGTQYF
TRBV7-9,TRBJ2-1,NA,TRBD1,TGTGCCAGCAGCTCCGGGACAGGGGCCTACAATGAGCAGTTCTTC,CASSSGTGAYNEQFF
TRBV18,TRBJ1-1,NA,NA,TGTGCCAGCTCTTCTAGACGAGAGGAAGCTTTCTTT,CASSSRREEAFF
TRBV18,TRBJ1-2,NA,NA,TGTGCCAGCTCACCTACGGGACTCTATGGCTACACCTTC,CASSPTGLYGYTF
TRBV7-8,TRBJ2-1,NA,TRBD2,TGTGCCAGCAGCTTCCAACCCCCCCTAGCGGGCCCCTACAATGAGCAGTTCTTC,CASSFQPPLAGPYNEQFF
TRBV7-6,TRBJ2-6,once,NA,TGTGCCAGCAGCCGACAGGGCGGGGTAGGGGCCAACGTCCTGACTTTC,CASSRQGGVGANVLTF
TRBV7-8,TRBJ1-3,NA,NA,TGTGCCAGCAGCGAGCTCGGGAATGGAAACACCATATATTTT,CASSELGNGNTIYF
TRBV5-1,TRBJ1-1,NA,NA,TGCGCCAGCAGCTTGAAAGCGGTGGGAGATACCACTAAAGCTTTCTTT,CASSLKAVGDTTKAFF
TRBV23-1,TRBJ1-5,NA,TRBD1,TGCGCCAGCAGTCAATCGTTCCGGGACAGCTATAGCAATCAGCCCCAGCATTTT,CASSQSFRDSYSNQPQHF
TRBV10-3,TRBJ2-5,NA,NA,TGTGCCATCAGTGAGCCCGTTGGCTCTCAAGAGACCCAGTACTTC,CAISEPVGSQETQYF
TRBV2,TRBJ1-1,NA,NA,TGTGCCAGCAGTGACCCCGGACAGAAGAACACTGAAGCTTTCTTT,CASSDPGQKNTEAFF
TRBV7-9,TRBJ2-1,medium-sized,NA,TGTGCCAGCAGAAGACTAGACTCCTACAATGAGCAGTTCTTC,CASRRLDSYNEQFF
TRBV4-1,TRBJ2-3,NA,NA,TGCGCCAGCAGCCTTTCGACAGTTTCTAGCACAGATACGCAGTATTTT,CASSLSTVSSTDTQYF
TRBV7-8,TRBJ2-3,NA,TRBD2,TGTGCCAGCAGCTTAGGTCAGCGGGGGAGCACAGATACGCAGTATTTT,CASSLGQRGSTDTQYF
TRBV5-1,TRBJ1-1,NA,NA,TGCGCCAGCAGCCTTCAGAGGACAGCCATGAACACTGAAGCTTTCTTT,CASSLQRTAMNTEAFF
TRBV5-4,TRBJ1-1,few,NA,TGTGCCAGCAGCACTAGGACAGACTTAGAAGCTTTCTTT,CASSTRTDLEAFF
TRBV7-7,TRBJ1-1,NA,NA,TGTGCTAGCAGCTTGACACAGAACACTGAAGCTTTCTTT,CASSLTQNTEAFF
TRBV7-9,TRBJ1-1,NA,TRBD1,TGTGCCAGCAGCTTAAGGGGGCAGGACACTGAAGCTTTCTTT,CASSLRGQDTEAFF